This TCR beta chain was retrieved from a study of T cells in Graves' hyperthyroidism and ophthalmopathy. Clinical symptoms, serum thyroxine and TRAb, thyroid ultrasound and orbital computed tomography together formed the diagnostic basis. RNA transcripts yielded amplified TCR beta CDR3 regions. TCR CDR3 underwent first-round RT-PCR with the HTBI primer set. One entry per CDR3 protein results from TCRdb running MiXCR on the multiplex PCR reads. This table holds approximately 870,000 distinct CDR3 sequences, about 38% found once. This CDR3 contains 14 residues. From germline, CDR1 is LNHNV and CDR2 YYDKDF (reference sequence). Trimming pared 0 bases from V and 11 bases from J, leaving 13 bases between.

The receptor was derived from a man aged 18-30 years with Graves' hyperthyroidism. The chain is built from TRBV15 and TRBJ2-2; the D gene could be TRBD1 or TRBD2 (5 bases each). Sample: blood. Here the CDR3 DNA reads TGTGCCACCAGCAGAGATAAGGGGACGGGCGAGCTGTTTTTT. This sequence encodes CATSRDKGTGELFF.